This T cell receptor (beta chain) was retrieved from a study of shared clonotypes between healthy human individuals. Trimming took 7 bases from V and 6 from J, leaving 10 bases between them. The CDR3 contains 11 residues. Germline V gene sequence: CDR1 SGHAT, CDR2 FQNNGV. Repertoires were generated with immunoSEQ multiplex PCR, while TCRdb's copy carries only in-frame clones and drops some. The data contain about 2 million clones, over 85% of them singletons. The chain joins TRBV11-2 to TRBJ2-7; unclear D gene. Specimen: naive CD4+ T cells sorted from blood. This sample's subset: CD45RA+ positively selected. This clonotype was sampled from a man aged 18 to 29 in good health. In DNA form, the CDR3 reads TGTGCCAGCAACTCTGATTTCGAGCAGTACTTC. Residues: CASNSDFEQYF. Full variable domain (rest looked up from reference TRBV11-2 and TRBJ2-7): EAGVAQSPRYKIIEKRQSVAFWCNPISGHATLYWYQQILGQGPKLLIQFQNNGVVDDSQLPKDRFSAERLKGVDSTLKIQPAKLEDSAVYLCASNSDFEQYFGPGTRLTVT.